This TCR beta chain was captured by sequencing in a study of T cell responses to AZD1222 COVID-19 vaccine (dated by TCRdb to the early 2020s). In terms of the full investigation: TCR sequencing covered fewer than 250 trial participants: 200 to 220 given two doses of AZD1222 and about 26 given two doses of MenACWY control vaccine. Trial participants were enrolled by age into subgroups of 18-55, 56-69 and 70-plus years, and 148, 28 and 57 TCR-sequenced participants, respectively, were included in these subgroups.

Notes on this clone: Its recognized antigen is unknown. Base qualities are not recorded, but no much larger clone differs from it by a single base.

In light of the paper, this sample's time point label describes: about 28 days (+/-7) after the second vaccine dose. AZD1222 recipients given second doses at about 4 weeks or at about 12 weeks were pooled, since spike-specific TCR depth and breadth were not found to differ between the two schedules. Samples from vaccinated people were obtained from the UK trials COV001 and COV002, which included a single-blind randomized controlled phase 2/3 trial of AZD1222 (ChAdOx1 nCoV-19) in healthy adults. For TCRbeta chain sequencing, PBMC samples were collected from trial participants at day 0 and at day 28 after the second dose. Findings and caveats that apply to the study as a whole: The vaccine-associated CD4 TCRs covered the entire spike protein, and the dominant responses fell in regions 160-218 and 743-854. The 56-69-year group was small, and its depth increase did not reach significance, likely because of low power. Conclusions about previously exposed vaccinees were limited because only six AZD1222 recipients were SARS-CoV-2 seropositive at baseline. Most participants were white British and females outnumbered males, and the authors suggested that clonal diversity may have been underestimated. No day 14 peak-response samples were available, so repertoires were characterized only after the peak T cell response. Epitopes outside the regions mutated in the B.1.351 and B.1.1.7 variants were reportedly recognized by nearly half of the unique spike-specific TCRs. Spike-specific TCR breadth and depth rose significantly after two AZD1222 doses compared with day 0 and with MenACWY recipients.

The CDR3 regions of human TCRbeta chains were analyzed by immunosequencing. The published analysis was carried out like this. TCRs in the repertoires were compared against a reference library of SARS-CoV-2-specific TCRs that had been generated with the MIRA antigen-specificity platform. Breadth was defined as the fraction of unique TCRs that were SARS-CoV-2-associated, and depth was defined as the fraction of total T cells that were SARS-CoV-2-associated. Using the MIRA data, each spike-specific TCR was mapped to the spike region that the TCR reacts to and placed in a CD4 or CD8 class. Log10-transformed breadth and depth values were compared by one-way ANOVA with Sidak's multiple comparisons tests. The source is immuneACCESS, and TCRdb retained only in-frame sequences with V and J called. Part of the clones is not carried over; for the studies checked, unresolved V genes explain less than half of this, and the remainder is unexplained. V and J calls and clone size are copied from that table; D and trimming were computed from the DNA. For this sample there are about 93,000 clones; around 91% appear just once. The leading ten clones occupy about 2.4% of the sample.

V loses 6 bases, J loses 3 bases, and the germline ends lie 7 bases apart. From the cysteine up to the phenylalanine, the CDR3 has a length of 12 residues. The kept DNA is CDR3 alone, 36 bases in frame from the first base. Reading the germline V gene gives CDR1 SGHTA and CDR2 FQGNSA. This TCR was sampled from an adult who received the AZD1222 COVID-19 vaccine. Sequencing was performed on peripheral blood, taken 28 days after the second AZD1222 dose. This chain joins TRBV7-2 to TRBJ2-3; 6 matching bases give a weak D call of TRBD2. CDR3 sequence: CASRGGTDTQYF. The DNA is TGTGCCAGCAGAGGAGGGACAGATACGCAGTATTTT.